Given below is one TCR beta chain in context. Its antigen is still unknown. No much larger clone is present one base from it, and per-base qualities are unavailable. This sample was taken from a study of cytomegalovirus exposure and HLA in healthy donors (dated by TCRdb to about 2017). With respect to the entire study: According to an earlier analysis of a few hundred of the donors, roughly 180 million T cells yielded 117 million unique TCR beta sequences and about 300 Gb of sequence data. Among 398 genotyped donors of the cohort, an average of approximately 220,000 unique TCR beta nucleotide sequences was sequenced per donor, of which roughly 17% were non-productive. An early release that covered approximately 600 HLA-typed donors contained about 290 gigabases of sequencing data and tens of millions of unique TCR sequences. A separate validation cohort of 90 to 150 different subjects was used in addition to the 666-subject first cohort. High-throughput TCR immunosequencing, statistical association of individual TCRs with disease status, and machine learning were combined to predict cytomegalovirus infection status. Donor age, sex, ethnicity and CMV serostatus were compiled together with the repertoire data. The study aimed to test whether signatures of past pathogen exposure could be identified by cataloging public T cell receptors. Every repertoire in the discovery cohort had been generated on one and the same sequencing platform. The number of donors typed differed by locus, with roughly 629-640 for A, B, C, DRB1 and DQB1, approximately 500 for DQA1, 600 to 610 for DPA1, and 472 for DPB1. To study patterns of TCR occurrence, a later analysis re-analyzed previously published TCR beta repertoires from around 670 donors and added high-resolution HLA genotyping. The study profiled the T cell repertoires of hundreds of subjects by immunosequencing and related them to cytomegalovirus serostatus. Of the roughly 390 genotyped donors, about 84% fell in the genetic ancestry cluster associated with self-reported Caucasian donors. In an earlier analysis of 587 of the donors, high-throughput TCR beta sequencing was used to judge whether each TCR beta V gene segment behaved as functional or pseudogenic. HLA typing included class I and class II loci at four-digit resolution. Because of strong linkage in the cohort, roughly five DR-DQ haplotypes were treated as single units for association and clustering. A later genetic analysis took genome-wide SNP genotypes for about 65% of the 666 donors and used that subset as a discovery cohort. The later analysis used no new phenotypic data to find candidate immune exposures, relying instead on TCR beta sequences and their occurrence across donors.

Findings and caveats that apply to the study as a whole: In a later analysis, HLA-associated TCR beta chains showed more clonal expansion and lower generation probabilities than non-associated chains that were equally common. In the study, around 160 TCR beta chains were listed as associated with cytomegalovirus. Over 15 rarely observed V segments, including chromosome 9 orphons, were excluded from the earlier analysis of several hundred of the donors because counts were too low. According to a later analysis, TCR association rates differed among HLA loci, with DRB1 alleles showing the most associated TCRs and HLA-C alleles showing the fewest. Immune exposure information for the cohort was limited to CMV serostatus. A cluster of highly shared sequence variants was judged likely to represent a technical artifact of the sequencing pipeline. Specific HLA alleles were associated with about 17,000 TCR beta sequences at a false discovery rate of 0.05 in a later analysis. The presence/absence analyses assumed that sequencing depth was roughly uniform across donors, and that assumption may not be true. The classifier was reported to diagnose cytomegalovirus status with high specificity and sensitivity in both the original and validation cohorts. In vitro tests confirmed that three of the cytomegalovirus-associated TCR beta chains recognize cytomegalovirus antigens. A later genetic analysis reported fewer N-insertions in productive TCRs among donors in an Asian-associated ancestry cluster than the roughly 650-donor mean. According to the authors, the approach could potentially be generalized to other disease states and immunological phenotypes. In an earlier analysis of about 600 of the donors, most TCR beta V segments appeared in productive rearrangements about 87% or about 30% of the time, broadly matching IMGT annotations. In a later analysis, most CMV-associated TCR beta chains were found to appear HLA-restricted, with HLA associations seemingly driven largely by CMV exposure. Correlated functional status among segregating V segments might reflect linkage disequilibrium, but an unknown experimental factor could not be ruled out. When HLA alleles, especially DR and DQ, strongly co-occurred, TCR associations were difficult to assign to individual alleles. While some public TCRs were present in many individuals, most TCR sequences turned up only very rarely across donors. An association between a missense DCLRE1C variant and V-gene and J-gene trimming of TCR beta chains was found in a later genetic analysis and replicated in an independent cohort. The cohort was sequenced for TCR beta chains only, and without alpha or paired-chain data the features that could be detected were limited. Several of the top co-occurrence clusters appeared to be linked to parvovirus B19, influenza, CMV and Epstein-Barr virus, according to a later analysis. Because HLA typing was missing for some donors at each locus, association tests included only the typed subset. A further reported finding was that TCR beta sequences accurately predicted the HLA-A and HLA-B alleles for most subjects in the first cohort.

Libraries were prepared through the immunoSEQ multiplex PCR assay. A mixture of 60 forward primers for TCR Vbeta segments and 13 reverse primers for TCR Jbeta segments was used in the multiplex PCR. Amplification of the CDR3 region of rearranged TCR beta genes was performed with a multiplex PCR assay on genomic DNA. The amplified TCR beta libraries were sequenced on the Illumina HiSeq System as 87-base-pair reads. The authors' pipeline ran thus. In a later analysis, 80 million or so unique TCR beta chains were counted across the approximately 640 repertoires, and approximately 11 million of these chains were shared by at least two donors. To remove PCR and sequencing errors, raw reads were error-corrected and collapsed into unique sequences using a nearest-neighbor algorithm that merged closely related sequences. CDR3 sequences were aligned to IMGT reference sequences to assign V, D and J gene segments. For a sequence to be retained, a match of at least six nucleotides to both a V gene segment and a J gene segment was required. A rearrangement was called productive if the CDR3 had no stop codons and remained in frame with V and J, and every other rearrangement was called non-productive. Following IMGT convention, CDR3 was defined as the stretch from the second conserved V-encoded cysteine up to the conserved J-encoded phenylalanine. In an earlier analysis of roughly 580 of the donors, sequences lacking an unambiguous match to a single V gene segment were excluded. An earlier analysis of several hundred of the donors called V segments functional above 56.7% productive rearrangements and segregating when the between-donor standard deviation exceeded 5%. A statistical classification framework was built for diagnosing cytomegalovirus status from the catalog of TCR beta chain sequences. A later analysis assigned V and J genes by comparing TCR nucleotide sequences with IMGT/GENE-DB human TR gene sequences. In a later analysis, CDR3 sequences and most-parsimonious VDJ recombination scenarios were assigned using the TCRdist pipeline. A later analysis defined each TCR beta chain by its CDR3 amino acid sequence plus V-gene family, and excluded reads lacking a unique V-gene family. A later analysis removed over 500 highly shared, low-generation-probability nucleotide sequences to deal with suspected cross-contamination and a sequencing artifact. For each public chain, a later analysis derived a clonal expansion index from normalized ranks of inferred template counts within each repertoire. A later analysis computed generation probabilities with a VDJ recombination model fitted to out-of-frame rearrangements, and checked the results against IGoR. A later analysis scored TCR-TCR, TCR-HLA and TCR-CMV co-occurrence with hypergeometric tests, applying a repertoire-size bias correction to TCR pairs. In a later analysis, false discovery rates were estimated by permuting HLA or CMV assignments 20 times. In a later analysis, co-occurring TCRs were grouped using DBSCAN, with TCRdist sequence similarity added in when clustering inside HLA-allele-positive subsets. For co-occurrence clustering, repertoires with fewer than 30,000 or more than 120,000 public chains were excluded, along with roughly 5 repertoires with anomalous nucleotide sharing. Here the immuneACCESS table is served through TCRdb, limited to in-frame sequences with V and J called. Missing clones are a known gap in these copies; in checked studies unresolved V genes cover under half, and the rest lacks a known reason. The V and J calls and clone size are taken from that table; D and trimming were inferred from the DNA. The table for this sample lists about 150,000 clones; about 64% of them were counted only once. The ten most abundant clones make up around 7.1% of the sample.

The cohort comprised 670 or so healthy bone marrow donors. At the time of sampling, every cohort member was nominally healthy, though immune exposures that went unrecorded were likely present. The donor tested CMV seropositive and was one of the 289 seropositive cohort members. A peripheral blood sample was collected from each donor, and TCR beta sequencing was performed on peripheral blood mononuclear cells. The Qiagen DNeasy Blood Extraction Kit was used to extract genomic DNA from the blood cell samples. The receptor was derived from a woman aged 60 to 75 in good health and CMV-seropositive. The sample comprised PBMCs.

The CDR3 loop reads CASSLLIEAGDEKLFF. The bases are TGTGCCAGCAGCCTCCTCATAGAGGCAGGGGATGAAAAACTGTTTTTT. Recombination linked TRBV28 to TRBJ1-4; TRBD1 is perhaps the D gene, given 6 matching bases. Trimming at the junction amounts to 6 bases on V and 6 bases on J, and the germline ends lie 20 bases apart. The CDR3, from cysteine to phenylalanine, totals 16 residues. The DNA shown is the 48-base CDR3, in frame from base 1. The germline V gene yields MDHEN for CDR1 and SYDVKM for CDR2. The variable domain in full, with residues beyond the CDR3 obtained from the reference TRBV28 and TRBJ1-4 genes, is DVKVTQSSRYLVKRTGEKVFLECVQDMDHENMFWYRQDPGLGLRLIYFSYDVKMKEKGDIPEGYSVSREKKERFSLILESASTNQTSMYLCASSLLIEAGDEKLFFGSGTQLSVL.